Sequencing of this T cell receptor (beta chain) was carried out in a study of blood T cell repertoires in COVID-19. At the level of the study: The United States, Italy and Spain provided the acute and convalescent COVID-19 samples.

Assay: immunoSEQ multiplex PCR; the TCRdb copy retains only in-frame clones and omits some. This sample has about 230,000 clones; 85% to 90% occur once, and the top ten carry around a sixth. This clone came up once. The sample contains more than one DNA sequence encoding this CDR3. Germline V gene sequence: CDR1 SGHAT, CDR2 FQNNGV. The CDR3 length is 13 residues. V lost 0 bases to trimming and J lost 7 bases, with 7 bases between them. The sequencing sample was made of PBMCs or T cells enriched from blood (not recorded which). The TCR comes from a man aged 18-30 years who had recovered from COVID-19. V gene TRBV11-2 combines with J gene TRBJ1-5; possibly TRBD1 for D (5 bases). CDR3 residues: CASSLDRAQPQHF. CDR3 bases: TGTGCCAGCAGCTTAGACAGGGCCCAGCCCCAGCATTTT. Drawing the rest from reference TRBV11-2 and TRBJ1-5, the complete variable domain is EAGVAQSPRYKIIEKRQSVAFWCNPISGHATLYWYQQILGQGPKLLIQFQNNGVVDDSQLPKDRFSAERLKGVDSTLKIQPAKLEDSAVYLCASSLDRAQPQHFGDGTRLSIL.